The source of this T cell receptor beta chain is a study of shared clonotypes between healthy human individuals. CDR1 is LGHNT and CDR2 is FRNRAP in the germline V gene. With V trimmed by 4 bases and J by 2 bases, 3 bases remained unmatched. This CDR3 has 14 residues. Deep-level assay runs were performed. The data were produced by immunoSEQ multiplex PCR, yet TCRdb's version contains in-frame clones alone and is incomplete. The sample records some 2.4 million clones, 90% to 95% being singletons. Study-wide findings and caveats: The researchers took only blood, and tissue repertoires probably look different.

Concerning this clone: What it binds is unknown.

Specimen: naive CD4+ T cells from PBMCs. Sample subset: CD45RA+ positively selected. The chain employs TRBV12-5 and TRBJ2-7; 9 bases map to TRBD2. The TCR was taken from a man between 18 and 35 years old in good health. Some clones in this sample may be carry-over from other donors' samples. The DNA of the CDR3 is TGTGCTAGTGGTTCCCGACTAGCGGCCTACGAGCAGTACTTC. Its protein is CASGSRLAAYEQYF.